The 17 T cell receptor beta chains below come from one sample, sequenced in a study of blood T cell repertoires in COVID-19. Profiling relied on immunoSEQ multiplex PCR, and the TCRdb table lists in-frame clones only, not all of them. The table has approximately 230,000 clones, around nine tenths seen once. The sample taken for sequencing was peripheral blood. The receptor set was obtained from a woman in her thirties or forties who had recovered from COVID-19.

The V call is TRBV29-1, the J call TRBJ1-1; tentative D call: TRBD1 (5 bases). Germline CDR1 SQVTM, CDR2 ANQGSEA. The CDR3 is 13 residues long. Trimming cost V 8 bases and J 0 bases, with 13 bases left between them. CDR3 sequence reads: CSPSQGLNTEAFF. CDR3 DNA sequence: TGCAGCCCGTCCCAGGGCCTGAACACTGAAGCTTTCTTT.

The rearrangement uses TRBV19 and TRBJ2-1; 11 nucleotides line up with TRBD2. The CDR3 length is 16 residues. The germline CDR1 and CDR2 sequences are LNHDA and SQIVND (reference sequence). V was pared by 5 bases and J by 7 bases, with 10 bases of the junction left unmatched. The CDR3 region is CASSAYTSGGGNEQFF. The CDR3 DNA reads as TGTGCCAGTAGTGCATATACTAGCGGGGGTGGAAATGAGCAGTTCTTC.

The rearrangement joins TRBV30 to TRBJ1-6; the D is unclear. The CDR3 covers 18 residues. The ends were cut back, 1 base at V and 0 bases at J, with 16 bases in the middle. The germline V gene encodes CDR1 GTSNPN and CDR2 SVGIG (reference sequence). The CDR3 loop is CAWSGAGAPTSYNSPLHF. The DNA of the CDR3 is TGTGCCTGGAGTGGAGCGGGCGCTCCGACCTCCTATAATTCACCCCTCCACTTT.

This chain uses TRBV19 with TRBJ1-3, with a weak D call TRBD1 (6 bases). Trimming removed 8 bases from V and 3 bases from J, with 14 bases in between. Per germline, CDR1 LNHDA and CDR2 SQIVND (reference sequence). CDR3 length: 14 residues. CDR3 coding DNA: TGTGCCAGTCGGAAACAGGGATTTGGAAACACCATATATTTT. Translation: CASRKQGFGNTIYF.

The chain is built from TRBV11-3 and TRBJ1-1; D unclear. CDR3 length: 13 amino acids. CDR1 and CDR2 (germline): SGHNT, YENEEA. The V and J ends lost 5 bases and 5 bases respectively, with 12 bases between them. The CDR3 coding sequence is TGTGCCAGCAGCCCTGCCCCGCGGACTGAAGCTTTCTTT. Translation: CASSPAPRTEAFF.

The V and J genes are TRBV2 and TRBJ2-4; D gene uncertain. Trimming took off 6 bases at V and 0 bases at J, with 6 bases between the two ends. Germline assignment: CDR1 SNHLY and CDR2 FYNNEI. The length of the CDR3 is 13 residues. This chain's CDR3 is CASSQVAKNIQYF. CDR3 sequence (DNA): TGTGCCAGCAGCCAGGTAGCCAAAAACATTCAGTACTTC.

The chain couples TRBV30 to TRBJ1-2; D unclear. This CDR3 region has 17 residues. Trimming took 0 bases from V and 4 from J, leaving 21 bases between them. In germline, CDR1 is GTSNPN, CDR2 SVGIG (reference sequence). In DNA, the CDR3 is TGTGCCTGGAGTGTAAGGAGAAATCCCCAGACTAGCTATGGCTACACCTTC. Encoded protein: CAWSVRRNPQTSYGYTF.

The chain couples TRBV29-1 to TRBJ1-1, with D tentatively TRBD1 (6 bases). CDR1 SQVTM and CDR2 ANQGSEA come from the germline V gene. Trimming left V 3 bases short and J 0 bases short, with 11 bases between. This CDR3 has 14 amino acids. CDR3 sequence: CSVERQVMNTEAFF. CDR3 coding DNA: TGCAGCGTTGAGCGACAGGTCATGAACACTGAAGCTTTCTTT.

CDR3 residues: CASLGQNYNEQFF. In nucleotides, the CDR3 is TGTGCCAGCCTGGGACAAAACTACAATGAGCAGTTCTTC. The gene calls are TRBV6-6 and TRBJ2-1; D is possibly TRBD1 (6 bases). Per the germline V gene, CDR1 is MNHNY and CDR2 is SVGAGI (reference sequence). Between the trimmed V and J ends, which lost 8 bases and 3 bases, there was a span of 11 bases. The CDR3 is 13 amino acids.

J is TRBJ2-1 and V is TRBV18; tentative D call: TRBD2 (6 bases). The CDR3 loop spans 14 amino acids. The germline gives CDR1 KGHSH, CDR2 LQKENI. V was cut by 3 bases and J by 10 bases, with 16 bases left in between. The CDR3 DNA follows: TGTGCCAGCTCACCCTCGGGGGTGAGAGTCGAGCAGTTCTTC. Its protein product is CASSPSGVRVEQFF.

This sequence joins TRBV4-1 and TRBJ2-2; tentative D call: TRBD1 (6 bases). V lost 1 base to trimming and J lost 7 bases, with 13 bases between them. The CDR3 is 15 residues long. Germline lookup yields CDR1 MGHRA and CDR2 YSYEKL. CDR3 loop: CASSQAQGSIGELFF. For the CDR3, the DNA is TGCGCCAGCAGCCAAGCTCAGGGGAGCATCGGGGAGCTGTTTTTT.

A few counts support this clone. V usage is TRBV25-1 and J usage is TRBJ2-2; 12 positions match TRBD2. Germline V lookup: CDR1 MGHDK, CDR2 SYGVNS. This CDR3 contains 17 residues. After removal of 2 bases from V and 5 bases from J, the junction contained 6 bases not matched to a gene. CDR3 nucleotide sequence: TGTGCCAGCAGTGAACTAGCGGGAGGGCTTGAAACCGGGGAGCTGTTTTTT. Protein sequence: CASSELAGGLETGELFF.

In this sample, this clone turned up once. This sequence joins TRBV19 and TRBJ2-6; a possible D gene is TRBD2 (5 bases). Trimming removed 5 bases at V and 0 bases at J, with 17 bases between. CDR3 size: 18 residues. Germline V CDR1 and CDR2: LNHDA, SQIVND (reference sequence). The CDR3 bases are TGTGCCAGTAGTGGGAGAGGACGGTGGGACTCTGGGGCCAACGTCCTGACTTTC. It specifies CASSGRGRWDSGANVLTF.

This chain uses TRBV4-3 with TRBJ2-1; 7 positions agree with TRBD2. The CDR3 runs 15 residues. Germline CDR1 LGHNA, CDR2 YSLEER. V was clipped by 1 base and J by 9 bases; unmatched bases: 9. CDR3 sequence reads: CASSQGMAGAGEQFF. The CDR3 region has the DNA TGCGCCAGCAGCCAAGGCATGGCGGGAGCGGGTGAGCAGTTCTTC.

This clone was recorded once. The chain is built from TRBV19 and TRBJ2-2; TRBD1 matches 8 bases. Per germline, CDR1 LNHDA and CDR2 SQIVND (reference sequence). There are 14 residues in the CDR3. V lost 11 bases to trimming and J lost 6 bases; unmatched junction nucleotides: 11. This CDR3 reads CAARGQGRAGELFF. DNA of the CDR3: TGTGCCGCGCGAGGACAGGGAAGAGCCGGGGAGCTGTTTTTT.

The chain employs TRBV25-1 and TRBJ2-1; D may be TRBD1 (5 bases). Trimming took off 5 bases at V and 6 bases at J, with 8 bases between the two ends. Germline CDR1 MGHDK, CDR2 SYGVNS. The CDR3 sequence is 12 residues long. The CDR3 region is CASSWGPNEQFF. The CDR3 DNA reads TGTGCCAGCAGTTGGGGCCCCAATGAGCAGTTCTTC. The full variable domain, its missing parts supplied by reference TRBV25-1 and TRBJ2-1, is EADIYQTPRYLVIGTGKKITLECSQTMGHDKMYWYQQDPGMELHLIHYSYGVNSTEKGDLSSESTVSRIRTEHFPLTLESARPSHTSQYLCASSWGPNEQFFGPGTRLTVL.

This chain joins TRBV5-6 and TRBJ2-1, with D possibly matching TRBD2 (6 bases). Germline V gene data show CDR1 as SGHDT and CDR2 as YYEEEE. The germline V and J ends were trimmed by 4 bases and 0 bases, with 14 bases remaining between them. The CDR3 loop spans 16 amino acids. The CDR3 region has the DNA TGTGCCAGCAGCCAACCCCGGGAGAGCTCCTACAATGAGCAGTTCTTC. Its protein product is CASSQPRESSYNEQFF.